This entry describes one TCR beta chain. These data come from a study of OX40 agonist ivuxolimab in advanced cancers. Sequenced by immunoSEQ multiplex PCR; TCRdb stores in-frame clones only, minus some. The sample has about 82,000 clones, 85% seen once. This CDR3 is 15 amino acids long. Trimming cost V 1 base and J 2 bases, with 12 bases left between them. Germline assignment: CDR1 SGHRS and CDR2 YFSETQ. The V and J genes are TRBV5-1 and TRBJ1-1; D not certain. The receptor comes from an adult with an advanced solid tumor such as melanoma, head and neck, liver or kidney cancer. The source was CD4+ or CD8+ T cells sorted from blood, collected in a trial of the OX40 agonist ivuxolimab. CDR3 loop: CASSLTSGDNTEAFF. In nucleotides, the CDR3 is TGCGCCAGCAGCTTGACAAGTGGGGATAACACTGAAGCTTTCTTT.